These 12 T cell receptor beta chains came from one sample sequenced in a study of T cell clonotyping in hematopoietic cell transplantation. The table came from immunoSEQ multiplex PCR; TCRdb's copy has only in-frame clones and leaves some out. The table records about 9,700 clones, over 60% of them present only once. Sequenced material: PBMCs, taken 180 days after allogeneic stem cell transplant. Every receptor here comes from a male patient between 40 and 49 years old who had an allogeneic stem cell transplant from a related donor, so the T cells may come from the graft donor. Some clones in this sample may be carry-over from other donors' samples.

The chain carries TRBV7-2 and TRBJ2-7; D call uncertain. Trimming cost V 1 base and J 3 bases, with 7 bases left between them. CDR1 is SGHTA and CDR2 is FQGNSA in the germline V gene. The CDR3 contains 13 residues. The CDR3 spells CASSLGLIYEQYF. In DNA form, the CDR3 reads TGTGCCAGCAGCTTAGGACTCATCTACGAGCAGTACTTC.

This chain joins TRBV28 and TRBJ1-2; 8 bases line up with TRBD1. Per germline, CDR1 MDHEN and CDR2 SYDVKM. The CDR3 is made up of 17 amino acids. The J segment lost 6 bases and the V segment lost 1 base, leaving 13 bases of the junction unmatched. Written as DNA, the CDR3 is TGTGCCAGCAGTTTATATCGCCCCCTTGGACAGGGTCATGGCTACACCTTC. Encoded protein: CASSLYRPLGQGHGYTF.

The CDR3 protein is CASRWTGHNEKLFF. The CDR3 DNA sequence: TGTGCCAGCAGATGGACAGGACATAATGAAAAACTGTTTTTT. The V call is TRBV2, the J call TRBJ1-4; 7 bases match TRBD1. The V and J ends lost 6 bases and 4 bases, in that order; junction bases with no gene match: 5. There are 14 residues in the CDR3. Germline-derived CDR1 and CDR2 are SNHLY and FYNNEI.

The rearrangement joins TRBV6-5 to TRBJ1-5; D is ambiguous. The CDR3 contains 13 residues. V lost 10 bases, J lost 1 base, and 11 bases lay in between. Per the germline V gene, CDR1 is MNHEY and CDR2 is SVGAGI. The CDR3 loop is CATIIQSNQPQHF. CDR3 coding DNA: TGTGCCACGATAATACAGAGCAATCAGCCCCAGCATTTT.

The chain carries TRBV7-2 and TRBJ1-1; D is unclear. The CDR3 contains 14 residues. CDR1 and CDR2 from the germline V gene are SGHTA and FQGNSA. V was cut by 5 bases and J by 6 bases, with 16 bases left in between. CDR3 in DNA: TGTGCCAGCAGCCCTGCGCGATTTTCGTCTGAAGCTTTCTTT. It specifies CASSPARFSSEAFF.

V and J are TRBV30 and TRBJ1-6, with 8 bases that match TRBD1. The junction had 4 bases not matched to a gene; V was cut back by 0 bases and J by 6 bases. The CDR3 has 15 amino acids. Germline V lookup: CDR1 GTSNPN, CDR2 SVGIG (reference sequence). The CDR3 nucleotides are TGTGCCTGGAGTGTAGGACAGGGTGCTAATTCACCCCTCCACTTT. Translation gives CAWSVGQGANSPLHF.

This sequence joins TRBV7-2 and TRBJ2-2, with D tentatively TRBD1 (6 bases). The CDR3 contains 13 residues. Trimming removed 5 bases at V and 6 bases at J, with 10 bases between. Germline V gives CDR1 SGHTA, CDR2 FQGNSA. CDR3 nucleotide sequence: TGTGCCAGCAGCGCTACAGGGTCCGGGGAGCTGTTTTTT. Its translation: CASSATGSGELFF.

This chain links TRBV6-5 with TRBJ1-1; tentative D call: TRBD1 (5 bases). CDR1 is MNHEY, CDR2 SVGAGI, per germline. The CDR3 sequence is 14 residues long. Trimming shortened V by 3 bases and J by 0 bases, and 8 bases separated the two germline ends. CDR3 amino acids: CASSYQGMNTEAFF. The CDR3 DNA is TGTGCCAGCAGTTATCAGGGCATGAACACTGAAGCTTTCTTT.

The V gene is TRBV5-6, the J gene TRBJ2-4; 8 nucleotides agree with TRBD1. Trimming at V came to 4 bases and at J to 6 bases, leaving 3 bases not matched to a gene. Germline CDR1 reads SGHDT; CDR2 reads YYEEEE. The CDR3 has 13 residues. The CDR3 here is CASSPQGANIQYF. The DNA of the CDR3 is TGTGCCAGCAGCCCGCAGGGGGCAAACATTCAGTACTTC.

The chain recombines TRBV6-4 with TRBJ2-1, with a tentative D call TRBD2 (7 bases). This CDR3 has 15 amino acids. CDR1 and CDR2 from the germline V gene are MRHNA and SNTAGT. V shed 2 bases and J shed 9 bases, with 17 bases lying between them. The CDR3 DNA reads TGTGCCAGCAGTGACATCGGGGGGCGGTTTGGTGAGCAGTTCTTC. It encodes CASSDIGGRFGEQFF.

The chain is built from TRBV7-2 and TRBJ1-1; D is undetermined. Between the trimmed V and J ends, which lost 1 base and 1 base, there was a span of 7 bases. CDR3 length equals 14 residues. CDR1 and CDR2 from the germline V gene are SGHTA and FQGNSA. CDR3 in DNA: TGTGCCAGCAGCTTAGGACTAGGGAACACTGAAGCTTTCTTT. Residues: CASSLGLGNTEAFF.

J is TRBJ2-7 and V is TRBV7-2; 7 bases line up with TRBD1. The CDR3 loop spans 16 amino acids. Germline V gene data show CDR1 as SGHTA and CDR2 as FQGNSA. Unmatched junction bases numbered 11, after V lost 3 bases and J lost 3 bases. The CDR3 coding sequence is TGTGCCAGCAGCTTCCACTCGGAAAACAGGGGCTACGAGCAGTACTTC. This encodes CASSFHSENRGYEQYF.